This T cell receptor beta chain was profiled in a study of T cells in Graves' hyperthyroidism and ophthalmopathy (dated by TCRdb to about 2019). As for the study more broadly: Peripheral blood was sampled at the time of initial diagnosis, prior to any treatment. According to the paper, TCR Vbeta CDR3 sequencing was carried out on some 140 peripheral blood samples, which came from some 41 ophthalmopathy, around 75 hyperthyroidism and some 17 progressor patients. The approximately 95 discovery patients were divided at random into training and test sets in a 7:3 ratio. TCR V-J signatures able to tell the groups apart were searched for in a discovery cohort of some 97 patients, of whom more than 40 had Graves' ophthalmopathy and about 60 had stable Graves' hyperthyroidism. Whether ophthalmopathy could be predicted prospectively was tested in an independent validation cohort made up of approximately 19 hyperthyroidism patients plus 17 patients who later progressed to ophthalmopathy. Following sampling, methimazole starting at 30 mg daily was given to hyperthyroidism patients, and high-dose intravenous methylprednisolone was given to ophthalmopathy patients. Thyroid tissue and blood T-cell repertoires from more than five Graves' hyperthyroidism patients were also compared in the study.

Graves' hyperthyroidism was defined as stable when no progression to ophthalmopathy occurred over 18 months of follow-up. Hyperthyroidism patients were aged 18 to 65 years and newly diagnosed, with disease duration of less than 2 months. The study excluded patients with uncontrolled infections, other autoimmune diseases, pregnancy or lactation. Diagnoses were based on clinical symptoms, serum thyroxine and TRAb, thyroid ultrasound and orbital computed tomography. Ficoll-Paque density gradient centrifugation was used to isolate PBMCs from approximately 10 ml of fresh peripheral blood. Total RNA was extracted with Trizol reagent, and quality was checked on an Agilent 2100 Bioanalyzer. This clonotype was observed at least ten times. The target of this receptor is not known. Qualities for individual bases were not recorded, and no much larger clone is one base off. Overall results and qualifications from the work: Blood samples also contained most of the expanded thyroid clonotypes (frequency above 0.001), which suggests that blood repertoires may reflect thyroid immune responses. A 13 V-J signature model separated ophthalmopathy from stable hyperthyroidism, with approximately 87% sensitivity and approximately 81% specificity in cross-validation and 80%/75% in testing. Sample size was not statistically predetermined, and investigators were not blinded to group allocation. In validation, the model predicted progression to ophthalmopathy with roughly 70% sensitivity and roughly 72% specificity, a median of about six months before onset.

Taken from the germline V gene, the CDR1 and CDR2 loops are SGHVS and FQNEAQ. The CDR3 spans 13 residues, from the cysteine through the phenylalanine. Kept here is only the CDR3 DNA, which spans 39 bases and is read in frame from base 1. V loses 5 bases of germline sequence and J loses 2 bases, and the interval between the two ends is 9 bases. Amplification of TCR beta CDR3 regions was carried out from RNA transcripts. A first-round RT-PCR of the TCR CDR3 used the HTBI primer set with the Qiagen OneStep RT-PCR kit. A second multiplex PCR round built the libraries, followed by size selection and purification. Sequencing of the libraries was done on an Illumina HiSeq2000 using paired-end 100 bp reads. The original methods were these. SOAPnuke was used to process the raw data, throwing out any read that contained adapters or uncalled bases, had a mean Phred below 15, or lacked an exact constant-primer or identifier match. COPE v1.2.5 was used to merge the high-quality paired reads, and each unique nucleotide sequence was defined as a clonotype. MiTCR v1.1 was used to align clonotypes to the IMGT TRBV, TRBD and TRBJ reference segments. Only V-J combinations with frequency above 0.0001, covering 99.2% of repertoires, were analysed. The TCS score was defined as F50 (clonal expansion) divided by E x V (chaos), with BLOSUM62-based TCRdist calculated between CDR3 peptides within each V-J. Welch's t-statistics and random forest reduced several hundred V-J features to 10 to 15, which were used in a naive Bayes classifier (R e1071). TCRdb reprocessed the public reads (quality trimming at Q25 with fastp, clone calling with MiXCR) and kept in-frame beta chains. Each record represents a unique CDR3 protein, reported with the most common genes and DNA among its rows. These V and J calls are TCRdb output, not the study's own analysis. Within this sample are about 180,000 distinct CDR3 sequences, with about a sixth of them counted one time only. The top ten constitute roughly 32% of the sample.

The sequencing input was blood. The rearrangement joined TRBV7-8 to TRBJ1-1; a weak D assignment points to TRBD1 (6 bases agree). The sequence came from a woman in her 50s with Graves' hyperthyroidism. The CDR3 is CASSQGSNTEAFF. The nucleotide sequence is TGTGCCAGCAGCCAGGGGAGCAACACTGAAGCTTTCTTT.